Each of the 28 T cell receptor beta chains below was sequenced from the same sample in a study of blood T cell repertoires in COVID-19. Assay used: immunoSEQ multiplex PCR; TCRdb lists only in-frame clones, some missing. Seen here are 75,000 to 95,000 clones, more than 70% observed once, and the top ten hold roughly a fifth. Input material: peripheral blood. These receptor sequences come from a human donor in a cohort sampled during active COVID-19.

V usage is TRBV27 and J usage is TRBJ1-4; D is uncertain. This CDR3 region has 15 residues. Germline lookup yields CDR1 MNHEY and CDR2 SMNVEV (reference sequence). Trimming shortened V by 4 bases and J by 2 bases, and 11 bases separated the two germline ends. The CDR3 DNA reads as TGTGCCAGCAGTTCCTCGTGGAGGACTAATGAAAAACTGTTTTTT. It specifies CASSSSWRTNEKLFF.

The chain employs TRBV3-1 (or the pseudogene TRBV3-2) and TRBJ2-1; tentatively, D is TRBD1 (5 bases). Germline V gene sequence: CDR1 LGHDT, CDR2 YNNKEL (reference sequence). The CDR3 consists of 15 residues. Trimming stripped 4 bases from V and 2 bases from J, with 12 bases between. The CDR3 DNA reads TGTGCCAGCAGCCTACAGGCCACGACCTACAATGAGCAGTTCTTC. It translates to CASSLQATTYNEQFF.

The chain uses TRBV28 and TRBJ2-2, with 15 bases that match TRBD2. The germline V gene has CDR1 MDHEN and CDR2 SYDVKM. Germline trimming cut 4 bases from V and 0 bases from J; bases unmatched to any gene: 3. This CDR3 is built from 18 residues. The CDR3 DNA reads TGTGCCAGCAGTTCCTGGACTAGCGGGGGGGCGAACACCGGGGAGCTGTTTTTT. Its protein is CASSSWTSGGANTGELFF.

The chain recombines TRBV5-6 with TRBJ1-5; tentative D call: TRBD1 (6 bases). The germline V gene encodes CDR1 SGHDT and CDR2 YYEEEE. Trimming removed 3 bases from V and 6 bases from J, with 22 bases in between. The CDR3 contains 17 residues. The CDR3 loop is CASSSRFRGGESQPQHF. CDR3 bases: TGTGCCAGCAGCTCCCGGTTTAGGGGGGGGGAATCTCAGCCCCAGCATTTT.

The rearrangement joins TRBV12-3 or TRBV12-4 to TRBJ1-1; possible D gene TRBD1, 6 bases. This CDR3 region has 11 residues. Trimming took off 6 bases at V and 11 bases at J, with 13 bases between the two ends. The CDR3 sequence: CASSSRGSAFF. CDR3 DNA: TGTGCCAGCAGCTCCAGGGGTTCGGCTTTCTTT.

This chain uses TRBV9 with TRBJ2-3; no reliable D call. The CDR3 totals 9 residues. Germline loops: CDR1 SGDLS, CDR2 YYNGEE. V lost 10 bases and J 6 bases, leaving 6 bases between the germline ends. The CDR3 here is CASEDTQYF. The CDR3 coding sequence is TGTGCCTCCGAGGATACGCAGTATTTT.

V usage is TRBV5-6 and J usage is TRBJ1-2; D is possibly TRBD1 (5 bases). Germline values: CDR1 SGHDT, CDR2 YYEEEE. Trimming left V 5 bases short and J 1 base short, with 12 bases between. This CDR3 is 14 amino acids long. The CDR3 DNA follows: TGTGCCAGCAGGGAGGGACCGATTAACTATGGCTACACCTTC. It encodes CASREGPINYGYTF.

This clone was recorded once. V usage is TRBV12-5 and J usage is TRBJ2-3; 10 bases map to TRBD1. This CDR3 comprises 14 residues. Germline-derived CDR1 and CDR2 are LGHNT and FRNRAP. The junction had 6 bases not matched to a gene; V was cut back by 8 bases and J by 4 bases. Here the CDR3 DNA reads TGTGCTAGTCCTACGGGACAGGGGTCAGATACGCAGTATTTT. Its translation is CASPTGQGSDTQYF.

The DNA for the CDR3 is TGTGCCAGCAGATTGGGGGCCCTGAACACTGAAGCTTTCTTT. Translated, it gives CASRLGALNTEAFF. The chain is built from TRBV6-5 and TRBJ1-1, with D perhaps matching TRBD1 (6 bases). V dropped 6 bases and J dropped 0 bases, with 11 bases sitting between them. Germline CDR1 and CDR2: MNHEY and SVGAGI. The length of the CDR3 is 14 residues.

This sequence joins TRBV7-2 and TRBJ2-3; D is unclear. CDR3 length: 14 amino acids. The germline V gene has CDR1 SGHTA and CDR2 FQGNSA. The V gene lost 1 base and the J gene lost 0 bases, with 5 bases spanning the gap. This chain's CDR3 is CASSLVGSTDTQYF. The DNA for the CDR3 is TGTGCCAGCAGCTTAGTCGGGAGCACAGATACGCAGTATTTT.

The rearrangement joins TRBV28 to TRBJ1-3; 11 nucleotides match TRBD1. The junction had 3 bases not matched to a gene; V was cut back by 3 bases and J by 11 bases. Germline CDR1 MDHEN, CDR2 SYDVKM. This CDR3 contains 13 residues. CDR3 region: CASSLGDRGSIYF. DNA of the CDR3: TGTGCCAGCAGTTTGGGGGACAGGGGGTCCATATATTTT.

The gene calls are TRBV19 and TRBJ1-3; 9 bases match TRBD1. V was pared by 4 bases and J by 6 bases, with 13 bases of the junction left unmatched. The germline gives CDR1 LNHDA, CDR2 SQIVND (reference sequence). The CDR3 has 17 amino acids. The DNA for the CDR3 is TGTGCCAGTAGTACCCCCCACACAGGGGGCGAAGAAAACACCATATATTTT. Protein: CASSTPHTGGEENTIYF.

CDR3 region: CASSPGTGAPQETQYF. The CDR3 DNA follows: TGTGCCAGCAGTCCGGGGACAGGGGCCCCCCAAGAGACCCAGTACTTC. V gene TRBV27 combines with J gene TRBJ2-5; 10 bases agree with TRBD1. V was pared by 5 bases and J by 1 base, with 7 bases of the junction left unmatched. The germline V gene encodes CDR1 MNHEY and CDR2 SMNVEV (reference sequence). The CDR3 sequence is 16 residues long.

The chain recombines TRBV19 with TRBJ2-1; TRBD2 agrees at 7 bases. This CDR3 is built from 14 residues. The trim removed 6 bases at V and 8 bases at J, leaving 10 bases unmatched. Germline-derived CDR1 and CDR2 are LNHDA and SQIVND (reference sequence). The CDR3 nucleotides read TGTGCCAGTAGACAAACTAGCGCCCGCGATGAGCAGTTCTTC. It encodes CASRQTSARDEQFF.

The rearrangement links TRBV19 to TRBJ2-1; 7 nucleotides align to TRBD2. With V trimmed by 5 bases and J by 7 bases, 11 bases remained unmatched. From germline, CDR1 is LNHDA and CDR2 SQIVND (reference sequence). CDR3 length: 15 amino acids. The CDR3 sequence: CASSLPPSGDNEQFF. The CDR3 DNA is TGTGCCAGTAGTCTCCCTCCCAGCGGGGATAATGAGCAGTTCTTC.

This clone was recorded once. The rearrangement joins TRBV10-3 to TRBJ2-1, with a weak D call TRBD2 (6 bases). The germline V gene encodes CDR1 ENHRY and CDR2 SYGVKD. V lost 6 bases, J lost 0 bases, and 12 bases lay in between. There are 15 residues in the CDR3. Here the CDR3 DNA reads TGTGCCATCAGGGAAGACGGGAGCTCCTACAATGAGCAGTTCTTC. Translated, it gives CAIREDGSSYNEQFF.

This clone was seen only once. The chain carries TRBV11-1 and TRBJ2-5, with D maybe TRBD1 (6 bases). This CDR3 is 13 amino acids long. The V end lost 1 base, the J end lost 5 bases, and 8 bases lay between the germline ends. Germline V CDR1 and CDR2: SGHAT, FQDESV (reference sequence). DNA of the CDR3: TGTGCCAGCAGCTTAGGGGGGCTGGAGACCCAGTACTTC. Translated, it gives CASSLGGLETQYF.

This chain links TRBV18 with TRBJ1-5; D unresolved. V was clipped by 4 bases and J by 3 bases, with 10 bases between them. The CDR3 runs to 14 residues. Germline CDR1 and CDR2: KGHSH and LQKENI. The CDR3 protein is CASSLAGTNQPQHF. The CDR3 DNA reads TGTGCCAGCTCACTGGCGGGTACCAATCAGCCCCAGCATTTT.

V is TRBV7-9 and J is TRBJ1-1, with 7 bases identical to TRBD1. Looked up from germline, CDR1 is SEHNR and CDR2 is FQNEAQ (reference sequence). After removal of 5 bases from V and 2 bases from J, the junction contained 5 bases not matched to a gene. The CDR3 length is 14 residues. In DNA form, the CDR3 reads TGTGCCAGCAGCAGACAGGGTTCTAACACTGAAGCTTTCTTT. As protein: CASSRQGSNTEAFF.

V and J are TRBV19 and TRBJ2-3, with a tentative D call TRBD1 (5 bases). The CDR3 runs to 13 residues. V lost 4 bases and J 3 bases, leaving 8 bases between the germline ends. The germline CDR1 and CDR2 sequences are LNHDA and SQIVND (reference sequence). CDR3 residues: CASSRTGTDTQYF. DNA for the CDR3: TGTGCCAGTAGTAGAACAGGAACAGATACGCAGTATTTT.

The chain employs TRBV7-2 and TRBJ2-3; TRBD2 agrees at 14 bases. With V trimmed by 8 bases and J by 4 bases, 2 bases remained unmatched. Germline V CDR1 and CDR2: SGHTA, FQGNSA. The CDR3 covers 14 residues. The CDR3 coding sequence is TGTGCCAGCCGGACTAGCGGGGGGTCAGATACGCAGTATTTT. It is translated as CASRTSGGSDTQYF.

The genes are TRBV27 and TRBJ1-6, with a weak D call TRBD1 (6 bases). Germline loops: CDR1 MNHEY, CDR2 SMNVEV (reference sequence). CDR3 length: 16 residues. Deletions cut 5 bases from V and 6 bases from J, with 17 bases between. In nucleotides, the CDR3 is TGTGCCAGCAGTATTAACCACAGGGAGGGTAATTCACCCCTCCACTTT. Translated, it gives CASSINHREGNSPLHF.

This rearrangement joins TRBV19 to TRBJ2-1; weak D call: TRBD2 (7 bases). CDR3 length: 16 residues. Trimming cost V 6 bases and J 0 bases, with 15 bases left between them. Germline CDR1 is LNHDA and CDR2 is SQIVND (reference sequence). The CDR3 reads CASRRGGRSSYNEQFF. Written as DNA, the CDR3 is TGTGCCAGTAGAAGGGGGGGGAGGAGCTCCTACAATGAGCAGTTCTTC.

Remarks on this clone: This CDR3 is also generated by other DNA sequences in the sample. The chain combines TRBV5-1 with TRBJ1-1; TRBD1 agrees at 7 bases. Trimming took 4 bases from V and 0 from J; bases not matched to a gene: 3. Looked up from germline, CDR1 is SGHRS and CDR2 is YFSETQ. The CDR3 covers 14 residues. CDR3 sequence (DNA): TGCGCCAGCAGCCTCGGACAGGTGAACACTGAAGCTTTCTTT. It yields the protein CASSLGQVNTEAFF.

The chain joins TRBV5-8 to TRBJ1-5; D might be TRBD1 (6 bases). CDR3 length: 14 residues. The germline CDR1 and CDR2 sequences are SGHTS and YDEGEE. The V end lost 4 bases, the J end lost 1 base, and 9 bases lay between the germline ends. CDR3 region: CASSKGGSNQPQHF. In nucleotides, the CDR3 is TGTGCCAGCAGCAAGGGGGGGAGCAATCAGCCCCAGCATTTT. The entire variable domain, with the rest obtained from reference TRBV5-8 and TRBJ1-5, is as follows: EAGVTQSPTHLIKTRGQQATLRCSPISGHTSVYWYQQALGLGLQFLLWYDEGEERNRGNFPPRFSGRQFPNYSSELNVNALELEDSALYLCASSKGGSNQPQHFGDGTRLSIL.

The CDR3 nucleotides read TGTGCCAGCAGCTTCGCCGGGACAGGATACTACGAGCAGTACTTC. Translating it yields CASSFAGTGYYEQYF. The V call is TRBV11-2, the J call TRBJ2-7, with 8 bases matching TRBD1. V lost 3 bases and J lost 3; bases outside the gene matches: 7. This CDR3 comprises 15 residues. CDR1 and CDR2 from the germline V gene are SGHAT and FQNNGV.

In DNA form, the CDR3 reads TGTGCCAGCAGCCCGCGCGCTGTGGCGGGGGGGAAAGAGACCCAGTACTTC. Encoded protein: CASSPRAVAGGKETQYF. This rearrangement joins TRBV11-2 to TRBJ2-5; TRBD2 matches 9 bases. With 5 bases clipped from V and 3 bases from J, the junction kept 13 bases outside the gene matches. The CDR3 totals 17 residues. Germline V CDR1 and CDR2: SGHAT, FQNNGV.

V and J are TRBV3-1 (or the pseudogene TRBV3-2) and TRBJ2-3, with a weak D call TRBD2 (5 bases). This CDR3 has 14 amino acids. Per germline, CDR1 LGHDT and CDR2 YNNKEL (reference sequence). V was clipped by 2 bases and J by 4 bases, with 10 bases between them. The CDR3 spells CASSQRGNPDTQYF. CDR3 bases: TGTGCCAGCAGCCAACGGGGTAACCCAGATACGCAGTATTTT.